Below, 9 T cell receptor beta chains from the same sample are listed, as sequenced in a study of blood T cell repertoires in COVID-19. This table comes from immunoSEQ multiplex PCR, and its TCRdb copy is limited to in-frame clones, with some not included. The sample shows about 160,000 clones, approximately 92% of them seen only once. Specimen: peripheral blood. The receptors were sampled from a man aged 25-45 years with COVID-19, enrolled during active disease.

The chain employs TRBV6-6 and TRBJ2-7; maybe TRBD2 (6 bases). The V end lost 5 bases, the J end lost 3 bases, and 14 bases lay between the germline ends. Germline CDR1 and CDR2: MNHNY and SVGAGI (reference sequence). The CDR3 length is 14 residues. The CDR3 DNA sequence: TGTGCCAGCAGTACTCCTAGCGACTACTACGAGCAGTACTTC. It codes for CASSTPSDYYEQYF.

The chain joins TRBV25-1 to TRBJ1-1, with D hard to call. CDR1 is MGHDK and CDR2 is SYGVNS in the germline V gene. CDR3 length: 12 residues. Trimming took off 6 bases at V and 1 base at J, with 6 bases between the two ends. The CDR3 loop is CASREGNTEAFF. The CDR3 nucleotides are TGTGCCAGCAGGGAGGGGAACACTGAAGCTTTCTTT.

The rearrangement uses TRBV12-3 or TRBV12-4 and TRBJ2-7; 8 bases are shared with TRBD2. The CDR3 runs 13 residues. Trimming at V came to 10 bases and at J to 2 bases, leaving 7 bases not matched to a gene. The CDR3 sequence: CATSYGRAYEQYF. The CDR3 nucleotides are TGTGCCACCTCATACGGGAGGGCCTACGAGCAGTACTTC.

The chain joins TRBV5-1 to TRBJ2-1; 7 bases are a match to TRBD2. Germline-derived CDR1 and CDR2 are SGHRS and YFSETQ. The junction had 12 bases not matched to a gene; V was cut back by 3 bases and J by 6 bases. This CDR3 is 16 amino acids long. CDR3: CASSSNVGGGANEQFF. CDR3 bases: TGCGCCAGCAGCTCGAACGTCGGGGGAGGGGCCAATGAGCAGTTCTTC.

This chain uses TRBV2 with TRBJ2-3, with 7 positions matching TRBD1. J lost 4 bases, V lost 5 bases, and 6 bases had no gene match. The CDR3 extends over 14 amino acids. The germline V gene encodes CDR1 SNHLY and CDR2 FYNNEI. DNA for the CDR3: TGTGCCAGCAGTTGGGACAGTGGAGCAGATACGCAGTATTTT. It yields the protein CASSWDSGADTQYF.

The chain is built from TRBV27 and TRBJ1-1, with D uncertain. The CDR3 totals 13 residues. Trimming took 6 bases from V and 0 from J, leaving 8 bases between them. Germline V gene lookup returns CDR1 MNHEY and CDR2 SMNVEV (reference sequence). The CDR3 loop reads CASRPSMNTEAFF. The CDR3, as DNA: TGTGCCAGCAGACCTAGCATGAACACTGAAGCTTTCTTT.

The chain is built from TRBV6-5 and TRBJ2-7, with 11 bases lining up with TRBD1. The CDR3 is 16 amino acids. The V and J ends lost 0 bases and 1 base, in that order; junction bases with no gene match: 2. Germline V CDR1 and CDR2: MNHEY, SVGAGI. CDR3 protein: CASSYSGTGGSYEQYF. DNA for the CDR3: TGTGCCAGCAGTTACTCCGGGACAGGGGGATCCTACGAGCAGTACTTC.

V is TRBV6-5 and J is TRBJ2-3; TRBD2 matches 15 bases. The CDR3 length is 15 residues. The junction had 6 bases not matched to a gene; V was cut back by 5 bases and J by 9 bases. Germline V gene lookup returns CDR1 MNHEY and CDR2 SVGAGI. The DNA for the CDR3 is TGTGCCAGCAGTAGGACTAGCGGGGGGGCAGGCACGCAGTATTTT. This codes for CASSRTSGGAGTQYF.

The chain has TRBV11-2 and TRBJ2-3; 9 nucleotides line up with TRBD1. Germline loops: CDR1 SGHAT, CDR2 FQNNGV. Germline trimming cut 4 bases from V and 0 bases from J; bases unmatched to any gene: 8. There are 17 residues in the CDR3. CDR3 protein: CASSSSIGQGSTDTQYF. The CDR3 DNA reads TGTGCCAGCAGCTCAAGCATAGGACAGGGGAGCACAGATACGCAGTATTTT. Together with reference TRBV11-2 and TRBJ2-3, the CDR3 gives the full variable domain: EAGVAQSPRYKIIEKRQSVAFWCNPISGHATLYWYQQILGQGPKLLIQFQNNGVVDDSQLPKDRFSAERLKGVDSTLKIQPAKLEDSAVYLCASSSSIGQGSTDTQYFGPGTRLTVL.